This T cell receptor (beta chain) was captured in a study of blood T cell repertoires in COVID-19. Looking at the study overall: The samples span acute and convalescent COVID-19 from the United States, Italy and Spain.

Per the germline V gene, CDR1 is SGDLS and CDR2 is YYNGEE. V lost 4 bases to trimming and J lost 12 bases; unmatched junction nucleotides: 12. The CDR3 runs to 14 residues. Original processing notes: For nucleated cells, counts were estimated from reference gene primer amplification. Clones were read by immunoSEQ multiplex PCR, and TCRdb kept only the in-frame ones, dropping some. V, J and clone size reflect that table, while D and trimming were determined from the DNA. This table holds hundreds of thousands of clones, around nine tenths found once. This chain uses TRBV9 with TRBJ2-7; 11 nucleotides align to TRBD1. The sequence derives from a woman aged 55-70 years who had recovered from COVID-19. Sequences were obtained from peripheral blood. In nucleotides, the CDR3 is TGTGCCAGCAGCCTAACTGGACAGGGGGCCGTACGGTACTTC. Residues: CASSLTGQGAVRYF.